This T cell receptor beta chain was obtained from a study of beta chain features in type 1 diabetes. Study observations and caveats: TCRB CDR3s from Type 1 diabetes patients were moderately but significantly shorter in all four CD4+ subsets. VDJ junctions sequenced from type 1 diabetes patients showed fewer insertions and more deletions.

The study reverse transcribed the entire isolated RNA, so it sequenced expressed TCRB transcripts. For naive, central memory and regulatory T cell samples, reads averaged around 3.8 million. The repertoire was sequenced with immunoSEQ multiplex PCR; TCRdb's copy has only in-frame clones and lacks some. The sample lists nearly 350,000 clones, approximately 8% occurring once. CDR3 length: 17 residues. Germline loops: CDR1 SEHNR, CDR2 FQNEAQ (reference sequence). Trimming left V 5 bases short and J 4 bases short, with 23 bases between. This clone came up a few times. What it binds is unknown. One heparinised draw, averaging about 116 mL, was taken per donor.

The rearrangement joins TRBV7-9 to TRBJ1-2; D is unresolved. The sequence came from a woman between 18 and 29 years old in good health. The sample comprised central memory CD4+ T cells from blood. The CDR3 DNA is TGTGCCAGCAGCGCCGCGGTGAGGATCCGAATCGGCTATGGCTACACCTTC. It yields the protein CASSAAVRIRIGYGYTF.